This TCR beta chain was recorded in a study of T cell responses to AZD1222 COVID-19 vaccine (dated by TCRdb to 2020 to 2022). Concerning the study at large: Because spike-specific TCR depth and breadth did not differ between the two schedules, AZD1222 recipients who got a second dose at roughly 4 weeks were pooled with those who got a second dose at roughly 12 weeks. TCR sequencing was performed for 233 trial participants, of whom 200 to 220 were given two doses of AZD1222 and 26 were given two doses of MenACWY control vaccine. Enrollment into the trials was organized by age into subgroups of 18-55, 56-69 and 70-plus years, and those subgroups contained 148, 28 and 57 TCR-sequenced participants, respectively.

Remarks on this clone: Its antigen is not yet known. No qualities accompany the bases; no much larger clone lies one base away.

Results the study describes overall, beyond this receptor: Participants were mostly white British and included more females than males, and it was suggested by the authors that clonal diversity may have been underestimated. Because no day 14 peak-response samples were available, repertoires were characterized only after the peak T cell response. CD4 TCRs associated with the vaccine covered the entire spike protein, and the dominant responses were in regions 160-218 and 743-854. Reportedly, close to half of the unique spike-specific TCRs recognized epitopes lying outside the regions that are mutated in the B.1.351 and B.1.1.7 variants. In the small 56-69-year group, the increase in depth fell short of significance, most likely because of low power. Only 5 to 7 AZD1222 recipients were SARS-CoV-2 seropositive at baseline, limiting conclusions about previously exposed vaccinees. After two AZD1222 doses, both the breadth and the depth of spike-specific TCRs were significantly higher than at day 0 and than in MenACWY recipients.

The CDR3 regions of human TCRbeta chains were analyzed by immunosequencing. The source study handled its data this way. TCRs in the repertoires were matched against a reference library of SARS-CoV-2-specific TCRs that had been generated with the MIRA antigen-specificity platform. Breadth was defined as the fraction of unique TCRs that were SARS-CoV-2-associated. Depth was defined as the fraction of total T cells that were SARS-CoV-2-associated. Using the MIRA data, every spike-specific TCR was mapped to the spike region that the TCR reacted to and assigned to either a CD4 or a CD8 class. Log10-transformed breadth and depth values were compared by one-way ANOVA with Sidak's multiple comparisons tests. Not all clones reach the TCRdb copy of this immuneACCESS table, which keeps in-frame sequences only. Checked studies attribute under half of the gap to unresolved V genes and leave the rest unexplained. That table gives V, J and clone size, and the DNA gave D and trimming. A total of 150,000 to 200,000 clones appear in this sample, approximately 88% of them only once. The ten largest clones take up 1.5% to 2% of the sample.

This specimen's time point label, per the study, means: baseline before first vaccination. The vaccinee samples were drawn from two UK trials, COV001 and COV002, one of which was a single-blind randomized controlled phase 2/3 trial testing AZD1222 (ChAdOx1 nCoV-19) in healthy adults. For TCRbeta chain sequencing, PBMC samples were collected from trial participants at day 0 and at day 28 after the second dose. The CDR3 runs 16 residues from the cysteine to the phenylalanine. Only the CDR3 region is kept as DNA, spanning 48 bases read in frame from base 1. V is cut back by 4 bases and J by 3 bases, with 9 bases in the junction unmatched. The germline V gene gives CDR1 as KGHDR and CDR2 as SFDVKD.

The V and J segments used are TRBV24-1 and TRBJ2-3; 7 junctional bases match TRBD1. The source material was peripheral blood, sampled on day 0 of AZD1222 vaccination. This clonotype was sampled from an adult in good health. At the DNA level, the sequence is TGTGCCACCAGTGAGCTACGGACAGGAGGAACAGATACGCAGTATTTT. It codes for CATSELRTGGTDTQYF.